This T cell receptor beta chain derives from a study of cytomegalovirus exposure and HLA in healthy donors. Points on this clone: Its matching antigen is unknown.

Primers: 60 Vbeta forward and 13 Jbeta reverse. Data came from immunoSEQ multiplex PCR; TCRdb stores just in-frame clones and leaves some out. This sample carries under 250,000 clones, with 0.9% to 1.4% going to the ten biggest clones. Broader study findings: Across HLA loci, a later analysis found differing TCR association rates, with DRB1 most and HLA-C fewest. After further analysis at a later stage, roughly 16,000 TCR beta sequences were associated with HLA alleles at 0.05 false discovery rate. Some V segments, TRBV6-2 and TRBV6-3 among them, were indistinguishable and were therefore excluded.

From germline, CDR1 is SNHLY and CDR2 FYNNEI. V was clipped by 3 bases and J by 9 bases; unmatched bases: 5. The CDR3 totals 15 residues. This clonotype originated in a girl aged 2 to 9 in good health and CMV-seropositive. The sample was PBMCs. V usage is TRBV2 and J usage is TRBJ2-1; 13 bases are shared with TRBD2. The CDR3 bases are TGTGCCAGCAGTGACGGACTAGCGGGAGTGCGTGAGCAGTTCTTC. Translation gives CASSDGLAGVREQFF.